These 30 T cell receptor beta chains were sequenced from one sample in a study of monozygotic twins with inflammatory bowel disease. TCRdb derives one entry per CDR3 protein from the 5' RACE reads, leaving out DNA. There are around 410,000 distinct CDR3 sequences in the sample, with more than 2% held by the top ten. Sample: blood. The origin of the receptors is a human donor with ulcerative colitis or Crohn's disease, or a healthy co-twin of an affected twin (not recorded which).

This chain joins TRBV7-2 and TRBJ2-1; the D call from TCRdb, TRBD1, cannot be confirmed without DNA. The CDR3 length is 16 residues. Germline CDR1 and CDR2: SGHTA and FQGNSA. CDR3 protein: CASSFRAGRGGNEQFF.

The V and J genes are TRBV4-1 and TRBJ2-7; TCRdb outputs TRBD1, but without DNA this stays unchecked. The CDR3 spans 15 residues. Germline values: CDR1 MGHRA, CDR2 YSYEKL. This chain's CDR3 is CASSQDMGQPYEQYF.

The rearrangement links TRBV29-1 to TRBJ2-3. Per the germline V gene, CDR1 is SQVTM and CDR2 is ANQGSEA. The CDR3 sequence is 11 residues long. CDR3 residues: CSVDLWDTQYF.

The chain carries TRBV12-3 or TRBV12-4 and TRBJ1-5; TCRdb returns TRBD1, unconfirmable since there is no DNA. The CDR3 has 13 amino acids. CDR3 loop: CASSRDFDQPQHF.

V is TRBV20-1 and J is TRBJ1-4. Germline CDR1 reads DFQATT; CDR2 reads SNEGSKA (reference sequence). This CDR3 is built from 15 residues. The CDR3 sequence: CSASYIKSSLGKLFF.

V and J are TRBV7-2 and TRBJ2-4; the D call of TRBD2 rests on TCRdb alone, since no DNA is present to check it. The CDR3 has 13 residues. Germline V lookup: CDR1 SGHTA, CDR2 FQGNSA. The CDR3 loop reads CASSLAQRADQYF.

The genes are TRBV12-3 or TRBV12-4 and TRBJ1-2. The CDR3 extends over 13 amino acids. The CDR3 protein is CASSLDTDYGYTF.

The rearrangement links TRBV15 to TRBJ2-1; with no DNA, the TCRdb D assignment of TRBD1 cannot be verified. CDR1 is LNHNV and CDR2 is YYDKDF in the germline V gene (reference sequence). The CDR3 runs to 14 residues. Here the CDR3 reads CATSKGTGYNEQFF.

The CDR3 region is CASSVASKLNEQFF. This chain uses TRBV9 with TRBJ2-1. CDR3 size: 14 residues. In germline, CDR1 is SGDLS, CDR2 YYNGEE. Looking up the rest from reference TRBV9 and TRBJ2-1 gives the full variable domain: DSGVTQTPKHLITATGQRVTLRCSPRSGDLSVYWYQQSLDQGLQFLIQYYNGEERAKGNILERFSAQQFPDLHSELNLSSLELGDSALYFCASSVASKLNEQFFGPGTRLTVL.

This chain links TRBV19 with TRBJ2-7; the TCRdb D gene call, TRBD2, has no DNA to confirm it. The CDR3 runs 16 residues. Germline V gene lookup returns CDR1 LNHDA and CDR2 SQIVND (reference sequence). CDR3 region: CASSTTSGFYSYDQYF.

The chain links TRBV11-2 to TRBJ2-4. CDR1 is SGHAT, CDR2 FQNNGV, per germline. This CDR3 spans 14 amino acids. CDR3 region: CASSLDPGRSIQYF.

The V and J genes are TRBV4-2 and TRBJ2-7. CDR1 LGHNA and CDR2 YNFKEQ come from the germline V gene. The CDR3 has 14 residues. This chain's CDR3 is CASSQGRGTYEQYF.

The chain links TRBV12-3 or TRBV12-4 to TRBJ1-5; TCRdb calls TRBD1, which cannot be checked without DNA. The CDR3 consists of 14 residues. CDR3 region: CASSLDRALSPQHF.

The chain recombines TRBV6-1 with TRBJ1-1; TCRdb calls TRBD1, which cannot be checked without DNA. The germline V gene encodes CDR1 MNHNS and CDR2 SASEGT. CDR3 length: 13 residues. The CDR3 sequence: CASTGQGFREAFF.

This chain joins TRBV20-1 and TRBJ2-2; the TCRdb D gene call, TRBD2, has no DNA to confirm it. Per germline, CDR1 DFQATT and CDR2 SNEGSKA (reference sequence). CDR3 length: 14 residues. CDR3 residues: CSAEGASTPGELFF.

The chain is built from TRBV25-1 and TRBJ2-2; TCRdb calls TRBD1, which cannot be checked without DNA. This CDR3 has 15 residues. Germline CDR1 reads MGHDK; CDR2 reads SYGVNS. This chain's CDR3 is CASSEGQVNTGELFF.

This sequence joins TRBV29-1 and TRBJ2-6; TCRdb outputs TRBD2, but without DNA this stays unchecked. Germline V CDR1 and CDR2: SQVTM, ANQGSEA. CDR3 size: 11 residues. CDR3 amino acids: CSVERAGVLTF.

CDR3 in amino acids: CASSLAGAGISTDTQYF. The J gene is TRBJ2-3, the V gene TRBV5-1; TCRdb returns TRBD2, unconfirmable since there is no DNA. The CDR3 length is 17 residues. CDR1 is SGHRS and CDR2 is YFSETQ in the germline V gene.

This chain joins TRBV24-1 and TRBJ2-1; TCRdb's D call of TRBD1 is untestable without DNA. Germline V CDR1 and CDR2: KGHDR, SFDVKD. The CDR3 runs 13 residues. CDR3 sequence: CATSDWDRGEQFF.

The chain carries TRBV20-1 and TRBJ2-1; TCRdb indicates TRBD2, and absent DNA this call remains unverified. Germline lookup yields CDR1 DFQATT and CDR2 SNEGSKA (reference sequence). The CDR3 has 13 amino acids. The CDR3 sequence: CSASGRKDNEQFF.

The V and J genes are TRBV12-3 or TRBV12-4 and TRBJ1-1; lacking DNA, the TRBD1 call made by TCRdb goes unchecked. The CDR3 extends over 16 amino acids. CDR3 in amino acids: CASSSSPGQMNTEAFF.

The J gene is TRBJ1-2, the V gene TRBV6-2 or TRBV6-3; TCRdb gives TRBD1 as the D gene, but with no DNA this cannot be confirmed. CDR3 length: 17 residues. Germline V gives CDR1 MNHEY, CDR2 SVGEGT. The CDR3 reads CASNFPGQGRSNYGYTF.

This chain joins TRBV11-1 and TRBJ2-2. The V gene's germline CDR1 is SGHAT and CDR2 FQDESV (reference sequence). The CDR3 contains 19 residues. Here the CDR3 reads CASSKDISAGLARTGELFF. The full variable domain, completed using reference TRBV11-1 and TRBJ2-2, is EAEVAQSPRYKITEKSQAVAFWCDPISGHATLYWYRQILGQGPELLVQFQDESVVDDSQLPKDRFSAERLKGVDSTLKIQPAELGDSAMYLCASSKDISAGLARTGELFFGEGSRLTVL.

The rearrangement uses TRBV7-2 and TRBJ2-5; TCRdb's D call of TRBD2 is untestable without DNA. The CDR3 sequence is 15 residues long. Looked up from germline, CDR1 is SGHTA and CDR2 is FQGNSA. This CDR3 reads CASSHIWRGQETQYF.

CDR3 protein: CASSTSGRVNNEQFF. This chain uses TRBV10-2 with TRBJ2-1; the D gene TCRdb calls, TRBD2, cannot be checked with no DNA. Germline CDR1 reads WSHSY; CDR2 reads SAAADI. The CDR3 covers 15 residues.

V and J are TRBV18 and TRBJ2-4. Per germline, CDR1 KGHSH and CDR2 LQKENI. The CDR3 is 16 residues long. The CDR3 loop is CASSPPRNLAKNIQYF.

The rearrangement links TRBV7-8 to TRBJ2-1; as DNA is missing, the TRBD2 call by TCRdb cannot be tested. Germline V gene data show CDR1 as SGHVS and CDR2 as FQNEAQ. The CDR3 is made up of 15 amino acids. The CDR3 region is CASSLTRDRDFPGSF.

CDR3 region: CASSTNPRGAQETQYF. The gene calls are TRBV19 and TRBJ2-5; TCRdb selects TRBD1, and the lack of DNA leaves this call unchecked. In germline, CDR1 is LNHDA, CDR2 SQIVND (reference sequence). CDR3 size: 16 residues.

This sequence joins TRBV20-1 and TRBJ1-2. This CDR3 contains 13 residues. From germline, CDR1 is DFQATT and CDR2 SNEGSKA (reference sequence). The CDR3 reads CSARDMSDYGYTF.

The chain couples TRBV10-3 to TRBJ1-4. Germline CDR1 ENHRY, CDR2 SYGVKD. The CDR3 is made up of 14 amino acids. CDR3 in amino acids: CAISDQQSNEKLFF.